Listed here is a single T cell receptor beta chain. This record belongs to a study of shared T cell receptors in the human thymus. The assay was immunoSEQ multiplex PCR, and TCRdb's table has in-frame clones only and misses some. Found here are under 700,000 clones, around 78% of them singletons; the top ten hold around 0.013%. The CDR3 length is 11 residues. In germline, CDR1 is PRHDT, CDR2 FYEKMQ (reference sequence). Trimming left V 5 bases short and J 6 bases short, with 8 bases between. These same records also appear under a second study, on human thymus T cells. This second study notes: The donor group consisted of healthy Finnish infants who were having corrective surgery for congenital heart defects. From resections taken during corrective heart surgery, the thymus tissue was obtained. Thymic and blood repertoires appeared to carry a bias in their V and J gene usage. Related research found strongly overlapping thymic repertoires in unrelated individuals.

The clonotype comes from a boy under two years old with a congenital heart defect. The sample taken for sequencing was thymocytes. The chain has TRBV13 and TRBJ2-7, with a possible D match to TRBD2 (5 bases). The CDR3 nucleotides read TGTGCCAGCAGCATTAGCGCCGAGCAGTACTTC. It specifies CASSISAEQYF.